This T cell receptor (beta chain) was obtained from a study of blood T cell repertoires in COVID-19. Profiled with immunoSEQ multiplex PCR; TCRdb holds only in-frame clones, not every one. The table has some 66,000 clones, around 93% seen once. This CDR3 comprises 14 residues. V was trimmed by 1 base and J by 2 bases, leaving 9 bases between them. Germline CDR1 LGHDT, CDR2 YNNKEL (reference sequence). The chain recombines TRBV3-1 (or the pseudogene TRBV3-2) with TRBJ2-7; D is ambiguous. Sequenced input: peripheral blood. The TCR comes from a human donor in a cohort sampled during active COVID-19. The CDR3 loop reads CASSQVPETYEQYF. The CDR3 region has the DNA TGTGCCAGCAGCCAAGTACCGGAGACCTACGAGCAGTACTTC.